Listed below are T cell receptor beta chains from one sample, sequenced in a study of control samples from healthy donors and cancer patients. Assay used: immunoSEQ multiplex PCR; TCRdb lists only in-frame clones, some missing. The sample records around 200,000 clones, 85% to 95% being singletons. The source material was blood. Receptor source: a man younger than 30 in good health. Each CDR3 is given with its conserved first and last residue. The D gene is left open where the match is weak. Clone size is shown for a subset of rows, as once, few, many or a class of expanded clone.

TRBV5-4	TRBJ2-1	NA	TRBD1	CASSPASGQNNNEQFF	TGTGCCAGCAGCCCCGCCTCGGGACAGAATAACAATGAGCAGTTCTTC
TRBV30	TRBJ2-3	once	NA	CAWSETDTQYF	TGTGCCTGGAGCGAGACGGATACGCAGTATTTT
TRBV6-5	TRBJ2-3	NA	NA	CASRVTDTQYF	TGTGCCAGCAGGGTCACAGATACGCAGTATTTT
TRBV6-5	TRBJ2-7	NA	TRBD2	CASSRSSGALTGQYF	TGTGCCAGCAGTAGGAGTAGCGGGGCCCTCACGGGGCAGTACTTC
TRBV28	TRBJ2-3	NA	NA	CASRGGTGRSADTQYF	TGTGCCAGCAGAGGTGGAACGGGACGGAGCGCAGATACGCAGTATTTT
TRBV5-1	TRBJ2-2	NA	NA	CASSLTREDTGELFF	TGCGCCAGCAGCTTGACCAGGGAGGACACCGGGGAGCTGTTTTTT
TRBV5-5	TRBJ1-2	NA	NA	CASSLDNYGYTF	TGTGCCAGCAGCTTGGACAACTATGGCTACACCTTC
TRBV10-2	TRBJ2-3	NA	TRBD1	CASRGQTDTQYF	TGCGCCAGCAGGGGACAGACAGATACGCAGTATTTT
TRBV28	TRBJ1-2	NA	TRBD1	CASSPGTGVYGYTF	TGTGCCAGCAGTCCTGGGACAGGGGTCTATGGCTACACCTTC
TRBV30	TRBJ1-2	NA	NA	CAWSVLGANNYGYTF	TGTGCCTGGAGTGTACTGGGGGCAAATAACTATGGCTACACCTTC
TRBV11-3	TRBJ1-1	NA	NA	CASSLGRNTEAFF	TGTGCCAGCAGCTTGGGGAGGAACACTGAAGCTTTCTTT